This TCR beta chain was obtained from a study of blood T cell repertoires in COVID-19. Across the whole study: Acute and convalescent COVID-19 samples came from the United States, Italy and Spain.

The assay was immunoSEQ multiplex PCR, and TCRdb's table has in-frame clones only and misses some. Of approximately 81,000 clones listed, around 80% are singletons. CDR1 is SGHKS, CDR2 YYEKEE, per germline (reference sequence). The CDR3 contains 14 residues. V lost 3 bases, J lost 9 bases, and 5 bases stayed unmatched. Sequencing was carried out using peripheral blood. This receptor was obtained from a human donor in a cohort sampled during active COVID-19. This chain uses TRBV5-5 with TRBJ2-2; TRBD1 matches 10 bases. This CDR3 reads CASSWDRGTRELFF. The CDR3 nucleotides read TGTGCCAGCAGCTGGGACAGGGGAACCCGGGAGCTGTTTTTT.